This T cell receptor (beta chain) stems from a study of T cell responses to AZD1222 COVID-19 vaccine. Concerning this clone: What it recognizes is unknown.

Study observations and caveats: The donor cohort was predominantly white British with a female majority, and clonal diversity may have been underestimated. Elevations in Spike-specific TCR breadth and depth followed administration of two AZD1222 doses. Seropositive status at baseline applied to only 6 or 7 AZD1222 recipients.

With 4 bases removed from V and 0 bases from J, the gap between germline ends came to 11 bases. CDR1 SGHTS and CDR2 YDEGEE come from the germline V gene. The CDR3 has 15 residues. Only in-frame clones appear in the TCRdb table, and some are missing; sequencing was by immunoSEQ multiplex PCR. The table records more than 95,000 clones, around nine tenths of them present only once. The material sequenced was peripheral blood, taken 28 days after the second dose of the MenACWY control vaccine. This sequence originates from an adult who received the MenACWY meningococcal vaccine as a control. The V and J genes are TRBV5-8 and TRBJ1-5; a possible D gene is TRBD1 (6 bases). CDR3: CASSRGQVSNQPQHF. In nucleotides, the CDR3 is TGTGCCAGCAGCCGGGGGCAGGTTAGCAATCAGCCCCAGCATTTT.